These T cell receptor beta chains were read from a single sample in a study of blood T cell repertoires in COVID-19. Only in-frame clones appear in the TCRdb table, and some are missing; sequencing was by immunoSEQ multiplex PCR. The sample has 200,000 or so clones; approximately 90% are singletons. Sequencing used PBMCs or T cells enriched from blood (not recorded which). The receptors were sampled from a woman aged 30 to 39 who had recovered from COVID-19. Each CDR3 is given with its conserved first and last residue. A clone size is listed for some rows: how often the clone was seen (once, few, many), or a class if it is expanded.

V gene	J gene	clone size	CDR3 protein
TRBV5-6	TRBJ1-2	.	CASSLVGTGSGYTF
TRBV19	TRBJ1-6	.	CASSIGEGYSPLHF
TRBV27	TRBJ2-5	once	CASSSFGQETQYF
TRBV24-1	TRBJ2-3	.	CATSDHLSGGGSDTQYF
TRBV3-1/TRBV3-2	TRBJ2-7	.	CASSPGHLYEQYF
TRBV10-3	TRBJ1-6	.	CAISESRLLLSPLHF
TRBV5-5	TRBJ1-1	.	CASSYRDSIMNTEAFF
TRBV5-4	TRBJ2-3	.	CASSFRASGTDTQYF
TRBV9	TRBJ1-4	once	CASSAGTGLEKLFF
TRBV20-1	TRBJ1-2	.	CSASGSGGYTF
TRBV5-4	TRBJ2-1	.	CASTLPPSGGLNEQFF
TRBV6-5	TRBJ2-3	once	CASSPRQGITDTQYF
TRBV4-1	TRBJ1-2	.	CASSQGVFRGSVGYTF
TRBV18	TRBJ2-7	once	CASSPGAAYEQYF
TRBV12-5	TRBJ1-3	.	CASGLDGGGNTIYF
TRBV4-1	TRBJ1-3	.	CASSQEATVGNTIYF
TRBV19	TRBJ2-2	once	CASIRHESFTGELFF
TRBV12-3/TRBV12-4	TRBJ1-5	.	CASSLQRNQPQHF
TRBV7-9	TRBJ1-4	.	CASSAPTLGQGKEKLFF
TRBV27	TRBJ2-1	.	CASSHRVSSYNEQFF
TRBV29-1	TRBJ1-2	.	CSAGTGASANYGYTF
TRBV29-1	TRBJ2-7	.	CSVLGQGVYEQYF
TRBV5-1	TRBJ2-5	.	CASSGTSGGPGETQYF
TRBV5-4	TRBJ2-3	once	CASSLRRGGRDTQYF
TRBV5-1	TRBJ1-3	.	CASSLGQGSENTIYF
TRBV7-6	TRBJ2-7	.	CASNPGTGGEGEQYF
TRBV10-3	TRBJ2-5	once	CAIRLDSQETQYF
TRBV4-3	TRBJ2-2	.	CASSHSSSGSWELFF
TRBV19	TRBJ2-7	.	CASSGGQGSYEQYF
TRBV4-3	TRBJ1-2	.	CASSPGTGGYGYTF